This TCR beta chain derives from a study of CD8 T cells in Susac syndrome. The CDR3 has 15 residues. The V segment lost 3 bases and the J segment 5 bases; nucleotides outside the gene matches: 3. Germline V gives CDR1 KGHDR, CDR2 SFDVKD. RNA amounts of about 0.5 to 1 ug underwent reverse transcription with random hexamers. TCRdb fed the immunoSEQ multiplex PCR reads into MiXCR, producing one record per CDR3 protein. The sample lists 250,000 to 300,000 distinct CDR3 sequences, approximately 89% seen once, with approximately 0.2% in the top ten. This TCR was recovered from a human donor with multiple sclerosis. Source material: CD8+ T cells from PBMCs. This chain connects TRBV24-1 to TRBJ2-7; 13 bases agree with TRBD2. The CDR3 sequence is CATSDRLAGGNEQYF. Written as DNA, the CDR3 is TGTGCCACCAGTGATCGACTAGCGGGAGGAAACGAGCAGTACTTC.